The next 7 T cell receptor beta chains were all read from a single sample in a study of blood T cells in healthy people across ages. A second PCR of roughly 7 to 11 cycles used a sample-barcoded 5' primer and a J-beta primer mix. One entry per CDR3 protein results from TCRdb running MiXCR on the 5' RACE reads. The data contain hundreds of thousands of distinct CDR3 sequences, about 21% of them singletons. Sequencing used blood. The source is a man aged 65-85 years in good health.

The CDR3 DNA is TGTGCCAGCAGTTTTCAGGGGGGCACGAAGACCCAGTACTTC. Translated: CASSFQGGTKTQYF. The chain is built from TRBV12-3 or TRBV12-4 and TRBJ2-5, with D tentatively TRBD1 (7 bases). The CDR3 has 14 residues. V lost 3 bases and J lost 6, with 14 bases in between.

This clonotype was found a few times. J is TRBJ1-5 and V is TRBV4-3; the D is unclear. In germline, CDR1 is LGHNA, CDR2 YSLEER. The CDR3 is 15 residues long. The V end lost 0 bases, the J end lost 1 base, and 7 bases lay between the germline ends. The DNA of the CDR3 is TGCGCCAGCAGCCAAGATACAGTGAGCAATCAGCCCCAGCATTTT. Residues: CASSQDTVSNQPQHF.

The CDR3 DNA reads as TGTGCCACCCGTCTGAGGAGGGGCACAGATACGCAGTATTTT. It is translated as CATRLRRGTDTQYF. The V gene is TRBV7-2, the J gene TRBJ2-3; TRBD2 might be the D (6 bases). The V gene lost 10 bases and the J gene lost 1 base, with 15 bases spanning the gap. Looked up from germline, CDR1 is SGHTA and CDR2 is FQGNSA. The CDR3 sequence is 14 residues long. The variable domain in full, with the rest retrieved from reference TRBV7-2 and TRBJ2-3, is GAGVSQSPSNKVTEKGKDVELRCDPISGHTALYWYRQSLGQGLEFLIYFQGNSAPDKSGLPSDRFSAERTGGSVSTLTIQRTQQEDSAVYLCATRLRRGTDTQYFGPGTRLTVL.

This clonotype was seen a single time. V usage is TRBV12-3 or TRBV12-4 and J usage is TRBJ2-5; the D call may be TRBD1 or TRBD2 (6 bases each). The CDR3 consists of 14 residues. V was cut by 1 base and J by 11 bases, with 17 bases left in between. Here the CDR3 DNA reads TGTGCCAGCAGTTTAGAGGGGGGCCCAAGGGAGCAGTACTTC. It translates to CASSLEGGPREQYF.

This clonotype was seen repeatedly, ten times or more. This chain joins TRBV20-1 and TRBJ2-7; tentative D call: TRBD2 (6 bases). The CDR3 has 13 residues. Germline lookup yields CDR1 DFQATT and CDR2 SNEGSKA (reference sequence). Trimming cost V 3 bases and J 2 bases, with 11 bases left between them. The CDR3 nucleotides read TGCAGTGCTAGCCGGGACTTCGCCTACGAGCAGTACTTC. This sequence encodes CSASRDFAYEQYF.

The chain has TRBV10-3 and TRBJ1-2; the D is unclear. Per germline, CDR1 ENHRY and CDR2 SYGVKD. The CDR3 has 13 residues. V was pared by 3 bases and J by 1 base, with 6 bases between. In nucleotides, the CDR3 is TGTGCCATCAGTGAAGCCTTTAACTATGGCTACACCTTC. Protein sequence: CAISEAFNYGYTF.

CDR3 in DNA: TGTGCCAGCAGCACAAGGACAGGGTCCACCTACGAGCAGTACTTC. Its protein is CASSTRTGSTYEQYF. V gene TRBV11-2 combines with J gene TRBJ2-1; TRBD1 aligns across 8 bases. The J call may be wrong; the DNA end is better matched by TRBJ2-7. Germline V gene sequence: CDR1 SGHAT, CDR2 FQNNGV. CDR3 length equals 15 residues.